Included here is one T cell receptor (beta chain) sequence, with context. Its target is not known. The data stem from a study of blood T cells in healthy people across ages. Turning to the study itself: Capturing about one barcoded beta molecule per two T cells was achieved by template switching.

The use of a sample-barcoded 5' primer and a J-beta primer mix characterized a second PCR of about 7 to 12 cycles. From the 5' RACE reads, TCRdb called clonotypes with MiXCR, one entry per CDR3 protein. The repertoire holds some 1.5 million distinct CDR3 sequences, with roughly 43% as singletons. Total RNA amounts of at least 5.5 micrograms were extracted per sample. Study results and limitations: Both naive CD4+ cell counts and diversity were greater in long-lived donors than in aged donors. Estimates of total diversity, which came from one million sequenced T cells, were considered to be underestimates.

Germline V CDR1 and CDR2: DFQATT, SNEGSKA (reference sequence). The CDR3 is 14 residues long. The V and J ends lost 0 bases and 5 bases, in that order; junction bases with no gene match: 7. The source material was blood. This sequence was found in a young woman in good health. The V gene is TRBV20-1, the J gene TRBJ2-7; 7 bases line up with TRBD2. CDR3 amino acids: CSARDRAGADEQYF. In DNA form, the CDR3 reads TGCAGTGCTAGAGATCGGGCGGGAGCTGACGAGCAGTACTTC.